Following are 26 T cell receptor beta chains from one sample sequenced in a study of OX40 agonist ivuxolimab in advanced cancers. Library method: the immunoSEQ multiplex PCR assay. Entries here come from immuneACCESS through TCRdb and include only in-frame sequences with V and J called. Some clones fail to appear in such tables; in the studies checked, an unresolved V gene covers under half of the shortfall, and the cause of the remainder is unknown. The sample records around 46,000 clones, approximately 86% of which are singletons. The ten top clones hold about 13% of the sample. This material consisted of CD4+ or CD8+ T cells sorted from blood, taken in a trial of the OX40 agonist ivuxolimab. The receptor source for this set is an adult with an advanced solid tumor such as melanoma, head and neck, liver or kidney cancer.

The sample holds many counts of this clone. The chain employs TRBV5-6 and TRBJ1-1, with D unclear. Trimming shortened V by 1 base and J by 6 bases, and 4 bases separated the two germline ends. Germline values: CDR1 SGHDT, CDR2 YYEEEE. CDR3 size: 11 residues. The CDR3 reads CASSLFAEAFF. In DNA form, the CDR3 reads TGTGCCAGCAGCTTGTTTGCTGAAGCTTTCTTT.

The V gene is TRBV5-1, the J gene TRBJ2-7, with D unclear. CDR3 size: 13 residues. Trimming left V 0 bases short and J 3 bases short, with 7 bases between. The V gene's germline CDR1 is SGHRS and CDR2 YFSETQ. The CDR3 is CASSLEMVYEQYF. Here the CDR3 DNA reads TGCGCCAGCAGCTTGGAAATGGTCTACGAGCAGTACTTC.

DNA for the CDR3: TGCGCCAGCAGCCAAGCCGGGACAGGAAGCTCTGGAAACACCATATATTTT. Protein product: CASSQAGTGSSGNTIYF. The chain combines TRBV4-1 with TRBJ1-3; 8 positions match TRBD1. The germline CDR1 and CDR2 sequences are MGHRA and YSYEKL. V lost 1 base to trimming and J lost 0 bases; unmatched junction nucleotides: 5. The CDR3 extends over 17 amino acids.

V and J are TRBV28 and TRBJ2-3; D gene ambiguous. Between the trimmed V and J ends, which lost 6 bases and 1 base, there was a span of 8 bases. CDR3 length: 13 residues. Germline V gene lookup returns CDR1 MDHEN and CDR2 SYDVKM. The DNA of the CDR3 is TGTGCCAGCAGCCCCCTGGGCACAGATACGCAGTATTTT. Protein product: CASSPLGTDTQYF.

V is TRBV27 and J is TRBJ1-1; D not resolved. Looked up from germline, CDR1 is MNHEY and CDR2 is SMNVEV (reference sequence). CDR3 length equals 16 residues. Deletions cut 4 bases from V and 6 bases from J, with 21 bases between. CDR3 nucleotides: TGTGCCAGCAGTTCCTTGGTCCGGATAAACTTTCCTGAAGCTTTCTTT. As protein: CASSSLVRINFPEAFF.

V gene TRBV19 combines with J gene TRBJ1-4; D uncertain. With 6 bases removed from V and 3 bases from J, the gap between germline ends came to 11 bases. CDR1 LNHDA and CDR2 SQIVND come from the germline V gene (reference sequence). The CDR3 runs 14 residues. Here the CDR3 reads CASRYDGSNEKLFF. The CDR3 bases are TGTGCCAGTAGGTACGACGGATCTAATGAAAAACTGTTTTTT.

The chain is built from TRBV4-3 and TRBJ2-1; D tentatively fits TRBD1 or TRBD2 (5 bases each). Trimming removed 2 bases from V and 2 bases from J, with 22 bases in between. Germline CDR1 reads LGHNA; CDR2 reads YSLEER. This CDR3 has 19 residues. The CDR3 DNA reads TGCGCCAGCAGCCAACCCTCGGGGTTCGGGGCCAACGCCTACAATGAGCAGTTCTTC. The encoded protein is CASSQPSGFGANAYNEQFF.

V gene TRBV5-6 combines with J gene TRBJ1-1; D gene uncertain. The germline gives CDR1 SGHDT, CDR2 YYEEEE. The CDR3 totals 12 residues. Trimming removed 0 bases at V and 6 bases at J, with 6 bases between. CDR3 region: CASSLGAAEAFF. The CDR3 region has the DNA TGTGCCAGCAGCTTGGGGGCAGCTGAAGCTTTCTTT.

The chain employs TRBV6-1 and TRBJ2-5; maybe TRBD2 (7 bases). Germline V gene data show CDR1 as MNHNS and CDR2 as SASEGT. The CDR3 is 16 amino acids. The germline V and J ends were trimmed by 2 bases and 2 bases, with 15 bases remaining between them. In DNA, the CDR3 is TGTGCCAGCAGTGAACTAGTGGGGGGGCCACAAGAGACCCAGTACTTC. It codes for CASSELVGGPQETQYF.

This chain links TRBV4-1 with TRBJ1-1; weak D call: TRBD1 (5 bases). The CDR3 has 17 residues. V gave up 3 bases and J gave up 0 bases, with 17 bases separating them. Per germline, CDR1 MGHRA and CDR2 YSYEKL. The CDR3 nucleotides are TGCGCCAGCAGCCAGGGGACTGTCGGACTCATGAACACTGAAGCTTTCTTT. As protein: CASSQGTVGLMNTEAFF.

The chain uses TRBV5-6 and TRBJ1-5; D unresolved. The CDR3 extends over 15 amino acids. Trimming cost V 4 bases and J 5 bases, with 16 bases left between them. Per the germline V gene, CDR1 is SGHDT and CDR2 is YYEEEE. The CDR3 spells CASSLIGDEDQPQHF. For the CDR3, the DNA is TGTGCCAGCAGCCTGATCGGCGACGAGGATCAGCCCCAGCATTTT. The full variable domain, rest sourced from reference TRBV5-6 and TRBJ1-5, is DAGVTQSPTHLIKTRGQQVTLRCSPKSGHDTVSWYQQALGQGPQFIFQYYEEEERQRGNFPDRFSGHQFPNYSSELNVNALLLGDSALYLCASSLIGDEDQPQHFGDGTRLSIL.

This clone has just a few counts. Here the CDR3 reads CASSQAEDQYF. DNA for the CDR3: TGTGCCAGCAGCCAAGCAGAAGATCAGTACTTC. This chain joins TRBV5-8 and TRBJ2-4; D ambiguous. This CDR3 comprises 11 residues. Trimming removed 4 bases from V and 12 bases from J, with 11 bases in between. The germline V gene has CDR1 SGHTS and CDR2 YDEGEE.

The chain links TRBV19 to TRBJ2-7, with TRBD1 matching over 7 bases. This CDR3 is built from 14 residues. J gave up 2 bases and V 3 bases, and 4 bases lay outside the gene matches. The germline CDR1 and CDR2 sequences are LNHDA and SQIVND (reference sequence). The chain's CDR3 is CASSIFQGAYEQYF. The CDR3 bases are TGTGCCAGTAGTATTTTTCAGGGGGCCTACGAGCAGTACTTC. Complete variable domain (other parts from reference TRBV19 and TRBJ2-7): DGGITQSPKYLFRKEGQNVTLSCEQNLNHDAMYWYRQDPGQGLRLIYYSQIVNDFQKGDIAEGYSVSREKKESFPLTVTSAQKNPTAFYLCASSIFQGAYEQYFGPGTRLTVT.

The chain joins TRBV4-3 to TRBJ1-3; possibly TRBD1 for D (6 bases). The germline V gene has CDR1 LGHNA and CDR2 YSLEER. With 0 bases removed from V and 2 bases from J, the gap between germline ends came to 8 bases. The CDR3 has 15 amino acids. For the CDR3, the DNA is TGCGCCAGCAGCCAAGACGGGGGCCCTGGAAACACCATATATTTT. It translates to CASSQDGGPGNTIYF.

The chain couples TRBV19 to TRBJ1-1, with 12 bases that match TRBD1. The CDR3 sequence is 18 residues long. The V segment lost 5 bases and the J segment 5 bases; nucleotides outside the gene matches: 15. CDR1 and CDR2 (germline): LNHDA, SQIVND (reference sequence). CDR3 DNA sequence: TGTGCCAGTAGTCGGCCGCACCGGGACAGGGGGCGGTGGACTGAAGCTTTCTTT. As protein: CASSRPHRDRGRWTEAFF.

The chain couples TRBV9 to TRBJ1-1, with TRBD1 matching over 7 bases. Germline loops: CDR1 SGDLS, CDR2 YYNGEE. V gave up 4 bases and J gave up 7 bases; unmatched junction bases: 10. The CDR3 runs 14 residues. CDR3 in amino acids: CASSPGGQIDEAFF. The CDR3 bases are TGTGCCAGCAGCCCGGGGGGACAGATCGATGAAGCTTTCTTT.

The chain is built from TRBV13 and TRBJ1-1; D ambiguous. V lost 5 bases and J 3 bases, leaving 10 bases between the germline ends. Germline values: CDR1 PRHDT, CDR2 FYEKMQ (reference sequence). The CDR3 covers 13 residues. The DNA for the CDR3 is TGTGCCAGCAGCACTGACACTCACACTGAAGCTTTCTTT. This sequence encodes CASSTDTHTEAFF. The full variable domain, in which reference TRBV13 and TRBJ1-1 provide the parts outside the CDR3, is AAGVIQSPRHLIKEKRETATLKCYPIPRHDTVYWYQQGPGQDPQFLISFYEKMQSDKGSIPDRFSAQQFSDYHSELNMSSLELGDSALYFCASSTDTHTEAFFGQGTRLTVV.

On this clone itself: No conserved phenylalanine or tryptophan ends this CDR3, so it is likely a read error. The chain employs TRBV6-4 and TRBJ1-6, with D possibly matching TRBD1 (6 bases). Germline values: CDR1 MRHNA, CDR2 SNTAGT. CDR3 length equals 16 residues. V lost 2 bases, J lost 8 bases, and 16 bases lay in between. The CDR3 here is CASSDPAGALDSPLHL. CDR3 nucleotides: TGTGCCAGCAGTGACCCGGCGGGGGCGTTAGATTCACCCCTCCACCTT.

The CDR3, as DNA: TGTGCCAGCTCACCCGACAAGGACTCTATGGGCTACACCTTC. This gives the protein CASSPDKDSMGYTF. The chain is built from TRBV18 and TRBJ1-2; D unresolved. CDR1 KGHSH and CDR2 LQKENI come from the germline V gene. V dropped 3 bases and J dropped 8 bases, with 16 bases sitting between them. The CDR3 sequence is 14 residues long.

This chain connects TRBV7-9 to TRBJ2-7; 9 bases are a match to TRBD1. This CDR3 comprises 15 residues. CDR1 is SEHNR and CDR2 is FQNEAQ in the germline V gene (reference sequence). The V segment lost 5 bases and the J segment 5 bases; nucleotides outside the gene matches: 10. CDR3 DNA sequence: TGTGCCAGCAGCGCCGCCGGGACAGGGTACCACGAGCAGTACTTC. This encodes CASSAAGTGYHEQYF.

The chain is built from TRBV5-6 and TRBJ1-5; D is unclear. The CDR3 has 14 amino acids. Trimming removed 2 bases at V and 0 bases at J, with 6 bases between. Germline assignment: CDR1 SGHDT and CDR2 YYEEEE. DNA of the CDR3: TGTGCCAGCAGCTTCGAGGGTAGCAATCAGCCCCAGCATTTT. Protein: CASSFEGSNQPQHF.

The V call is TRBV7-9, the J call TRBJ2-1; D gene ambiguous. The CDR3 runs 12 residues. Between the trimmed V and J ends, which lost 5 bases and 7 bases, there was a span of 9 bases. CDR1 and CDR2 (germline): SEHNR, FQNEAQ (reference sequence). The CDR3 spells CASSLEINEQFF. The CDR3, as DNA: TGTGCCAGCAGCCTCGAGATAAATGAGCAGTTCTTC.

The sample holds a few counts of this clone. This chain joins TRBV15 and TRBJ1-1; 11 bases are shared with TRBD1. Germline V gives CDR1 LNHNV, CDR2 YYDKDF (reference sequence). V lost 8 bases and J lost 9; bases outside the gene matches: 11. This CDR3 has 14 residues. CDR3 DNA sequence: TGTGCCACCTCTGGGGGCGGGACAGGGGGAAAAGCTTTCTTT. Amino acid sequence: CATSGGGTGGKAFF.

V and J are TRBV18 and TRBJ2-2; D ambiguous. Trimming took 0 bases from V and 5 from J, leaving 13 bases between them. This CDR3 region has 16 residues. Per germline, CDR1 KGHSH and CDR2 LQKENI. CDR3 nucleotide sequence: TGTGCCAGCTCACCACCCGGCATCTTCCCAACCGGGGAGCTGTTTTTT. It yields the protein CASSPPGIFPTGELFF.

The gene calls are TRBV9 and TRBJ2-5; possible D gene TRBD1, 7 bases. Trimming removed 3 bases at V and 5 bases at J, with 14 bases between. This CDR3 is 14 amino acids long. In germline, CDR1 is SGDLS, CDR2 YYNGEE. The CDR3 region has the DNA TGTGCCAGCAGCGGCGGGACAGATTGGGAGACCCAGTACTTC. Protein: CASSGGTDWETQYF. The full variable domain, its missing parts supplied by reference TRBV9 and TRBJ2-5, is DSGVTQTPKHLITATGQRVTLRCSPRSGDLSVYWYQQSLDQGLQFLIQYYNGEERAKGNILERFSAQQFPDLHSELNLSSLELGDSALYFCASSGGTDWETQYFGPGTRLLVL.

This clone was seen only once. V gene TRBV7-2 combines with J gene TRBJ2-3, with D maybe TRBD1 (5 bases). Trimming removed 0 bases at V and 2 bases at J, with 12 bases between. The CDR3 sequence is 16 residues long. The germline V gene has CDR1 SGHTA and CDR2 FQGNSA. Here the CDR3 reads CASSLAVGPNTDTQYF. The CDR3 nucleotides are TGTGCCAGCAGCTTAGCGGTGGGGCCCAACACAGATACGCAGTATTTT. Supplemented by reference TRBV7-2 and TRBJ2-3, the full variable domain reads GAGVSQSPSNKVTEKGKDVELRCDPISGHTALYWYRQSLGQGLEFLIYFQGNSAPDKSGLPSDRFSAERTGGSVSTLTIQRTQQEDSAVYLCASSLAVGPNTDTQYFGPGTRLTVL.